A single sample is the source of the 31 T cell receptor beta chains below, sequenced in a study of cytomegalovirus exposure and HLA in healthy donors. Primers: 60 Vbeta forward and 13 Jbeta reverse. The assay was immunoSEQ multiplex PCR, and TCRdb's table has in-frame clones only and misses some. The table for this sample gives roughly 190,000 clones. Sequencing was performed on PBMCs. These TCRs come from a man aged 25-45 years in good health and CMV-seronegative.

The chain combines TRBV9 with TRBJ2-1; D perhaps matches TRBD1 (5 bases). The CDR3 is 18 amino acids. V shed 0 bases and J shed 0 bases, with 16 bases lying between them. In germline, CDR1 is SGDLS, CDR2 YYNGEE. The CDR3 loop reads CASSVARMGRVSYNEQFF. The CDR3 nucleotides read TGTGCCAGCAGCGTAGCTCGTATGGGCAGGGTCTCCTACAATGAGCAGTTCTTC. The variable domain in full, with the rest retrieved from reference TRBV9 and TRBJ2-1, is DSGVTQTPKHLITATGQRVTLRCSPRSGDLSVYWYQQSLDQGLQFLIQYYNGEERAKGNILERFSAQQFPDLHSELNLSSLELGDSALYFCASSVARMGRVSYNEQFFGPGTRLTVL.

The chain recombines TRBV19 with TRBJ1-1; TRBD1 aligns across 8 bases. Per the germline V gene, CDR1 is LNHDA and CDR2 is SQIVND (reference sequence). There are 14 residues in the CDR3. J lost 7 bases, V lost 5 bases, and 9 bases had no gene match. CDR3 region: CASSSAQGGGEAFF. The CDR3 region has the DNA TGTGCCAGTAGTTCCGCACAGGGGGGAGGTGAAGCTTTCTTT.

The V gene is TRBV27, the J gene TRBJ2-7; 7 nucleotides line up with TRBD1. The CDR3 spans 15 residues. Trimming took 6 bases from V and 5 from J; bases not matched to a gene: 13. CDR1 is MNHEY, CDR2 SMNVEV, per germline (reference sequence). As DNA, the CDR3 is TGTGCCAGCAGAGGGACAGTGCACCCCTCTGACGAGCAGTACTTC. As protein: CASRGTVHPSDEQYF.

The chain carries TRBV5-5 and TRBJ1-1, with a tentative D call TRBD1 (5 bases). This CDR3 contains 14 residues. The V gene's germline CDR1 is SGHKS and CDR2 YYEKEE (reference sequence). Trimming removed 2 bases at V and 6 bases at J, with 14 bases between. In nucleotides, the CDR3 is TGTGCCAGCAGCTTAAATGTGTGGGGGGCTGAAGCTTTCTTT. Its translation: CASSLNVWGAEAFF.

The chain recombines TRBV28 with TRBJ1-3; D not certain. The CDR3 totals 15 residues. Trimming removed 4 bases from V and 1 base from J, with 11 bases in between. Germline V lookup: CDR1 MDHEN, CDR2 SYDVKM. CDR3 in DNA: TGTGCCAGCAGTTACTCCCTGAGGTCTGGAAACACCATATATTTT. Protein product: CASSYSLRSGNTIYF.

The J gene is TRBJ1-6, the V gene TRBV11-2; D call uncertain. From germline, CDR1 is SGHAT and CDR2 FQNNGV. There are 15 residues in the CDR3. V was trimmed by 3 bases and J by 5 bases, leaving 11 bases between them. In DNA, the CDR3 is TGTGCCAGCAGCTTGTCATCCGGTAATAATTCACCCCTCCACTTT. Translation gives CASSLSSGNNSPLHF.

For this clone: The sample has other DNA sequences that encode this CDR3 too. The J gene is TRBJ2-7, the V gene TRBV5-4; D is possibly TRBD2 (6 bases). V shed 2 bases and J shed 0 bases, with 12 bases lying between them. The CDR3 runs to 15 residues. Germline CDR1 and CDR2: SGHNT and YYREEE (reference sequence). CDR3 DNA: TGTGCCAGCAGCTTAGGCGGGACGAGCTCCTACGAGCAGTACTTC. Its translation is CASSLGGTSSYEQYF.

This rearrangement joins TRBV12-5 to TRBJ1-1; D might be TRBD1 (5 bases). Germline-derived CDR1 and CDR2 are LGHNT and FRNRAP. The CDR3 runs 13 residues. The ends were cut back, 8 bases at V and 0 bases at J, with 10 bases in the middle. For the CDR3, the DNA is TGTGCTAGTCGAGGCAGGGTGAACACTGAAGCTTTCTTT. Translation: CASRGRVNTEAFF.

V usage is TRBV19 and J usage is TRBJ1-1; tentative D call: TRBD1 (6 bases). V was trimmed by 6 bases and J by 1 base, leaving 18 bases between them. Germline V gene sequence: CDR1 LNHDA, CDR2 SQIVND (reference sequence). The CDR3 has 16 residues. The CDR3 reads CASRPMGGGKNTEAFF. The CDR3 DNA follows: TGTGCCAGTAGGCCAATGGGGGGGGGCAAGAACACTGAAGCTTTCTTT.

The genes are TRBV6-1 and TRBJ1-5; 9 bases agree with TRBD1. V lost 6 bases to trimming and J lost 5 bases; unmatched junction nucleotides: 8. CDR1 is MNHNS, CDR2 SASEGT, per germline. The CDR3 has 15 residues. The CDR3 region is CASSRTGVRDQPQHF. CDR3 nucleotides: TGTGCCAGCAGCCGGACAGGGGTTAGGGATCAGCCCCAGCATTTT.

The rearrangement uses TRBV2 and TRBJ2-7; the match to TRBD1 covers 9 bases. Unmatched junction bases numbered 17, after V lost 5 bases and J lost 6 bases. The CDR3 has 17 amino acids. Germline V lookup: CDR1 SNHLY, CDR2 FYNNEI. DNA for the CDR3: TGTGCCAGCAGTCCAACCTCCGAGAAAGACAGGGGGACCGAGCAGTACTTC. Its protein is CASSPTSEKDRGTEQYF.

This chain links TRBV10-3 with TRBJ1-1; tentative D call: TRBD1 (5 bases). With 2 bases removed from V and 4 bases from J, the gap between germline ends came to 11 bases. The CDR3 loop spans 14 amino acids. Germline loops: CDR1 ENHRY, CDR2 SYGVKD. CDR3 residues: CAISEVRGLTEAFF. The CDR3 DNA follows: TGTGCCATCAGTGAGGTCCGGGGACTCACTGAAGCTTTCTTT.

J is TRBJ1-1 and V is TRBV19; no reliable D call. The CDR3 contains 14 residues. Germline V CDR1 and CDR2: LNHDA, SQIVND (reference sequence). The V end lost 7 bases, the J end lost 5 bases, and 17 bases lay between the germline ends. CDR3: CASMTGMIRTEAFF. The CDR3 bases are TGTGCCAGTATGACGGGGATGATTAGGACTGAAGCTTTCTTT.

This chain joins TRBV11-2 and TRBJ2-1; 12 nucleotides align to TRBD2. The ends lost 5 bases at V and 9 bases at J; junction bases unmatched: 14. This CDR3 is 17 amino acids long. Per germline, CDR1 SGHAT and CDR2 FQNNGV. The CDR3 bases are TGTGCCAGCAGCCCCCTAGCGGGGGGGCCATCATTTGGTGAGCAGTTCTTC. Translation: CASSPLAGGPSFGEQFF.

The chain employs TRBV5-1 and TRBJ2-7; possibly TRBD1 for D (5 bases). V was trimmed by 0 bases and J by 5 bases, leaving 15 bases between them. The CDR3 extends over 15 amino acids. CDR1 is SGHRS and CDR2 is YFSETQ in the germline V gene. The CDR3 DNA is TGCGCCAGCAGCTTGGGTTCAGGGATAGGAGACGAGCAGTACTTC. Translated, it gives CASSLGSGIGDEQYF.

The V gene is TRBV9, the J gene TRBJ2-7, with D unclear. The germline V gene encodes CDR1 SGDLS and CDR2 YYNGEE. The CDR3 is made up of 15 amino acids. With 0 bases removed from V and 1 base from J, the gap between germline ends came to 11 bases. The CDR3 bases are TGTGCCAGCAGCGTAGAGGCAGGTATATCCTACGAGCAGTACTTC. This sequence encodes CASSVEAGISYEQYF.

This sequence joins TRBV27 and TRBJ2-1, with 7 bases identical to TRBD2. V was pared by 6 bases and J by 7 bases, with 15 bases of the junction left unmatched. The CDR3 loop spans 16 amino acids. CDR1 and CDR2 from the germline V gene are MNHEY and SMNVEV (reference sequence). The CDR3 is CASSPAGLLEVNEQFF. CDR3 bases: TGTGCCAGCAGCCCCGCGGGACTACTCGAGGTGAATGAGCAGTTCTTC.

The rearrangement links TRBV7-9 to TRBJ1-3, with D tentatively TRBD1 (6 bases). The ends were cut back, 7 bases at V and 0 bases at J, with 16 bases in the middle. CDR3 size: 16 residues. CDR1 is SEHNR and CDR2 is FQNEAQ in the germline V gene (reference sequence). The CDR3 DNA follows: TGTGCCAGCACCAGGGGTCCGCGGAACTCTGGAAACACCATATATTTT. Translated: CASTRGPRNSGNTIYF.

The chain employs TRBV7-6 and TRBJ2-2, with 12 positions matching TRBD2. The CDR3 is 16 amino acids. Germline loops: CDR1 SGHVS, CDR2 FNYEAQ. V lost 5 bases, J lost 3 bases, and 4 bases stayed unmatched. As DNA, the CDR3 is TGTGCCAGCAGCCCCCTAGCGGGGGGGGACACCGGGGAGCTGTTTTTT. Amino acid sequence: CASSPLAGGDTGELFF.

The chain carries TRBV13 and TRBJ2-7; weak D call: TRBD2 (5 bases). V lost 1 base and J 2 bases, leaving 15 bases between the germline ends. CDR1 is PRHDT and CDR2 is FYEKMQ in the germline V gene (reference sequence). The CDR3 covers 16 residues. In DNA, the CDR3 is TGTGCCAGCAGCTTAGCGGGGTCAGTCGCCACCTACGAGCAGTACTTC. As protein: CASSLAGSVATYEQYF.

CDR3 loop: CASSLLGQATYEQYF. CDR3 DNA sequence: TGTGCCAGCAGCTTACTTGGACAGGCCACCTACGAGCAGTACTTC. The gene calls are TRBV11-3 and TRBJ2-7, with 7 bases matching TRBD1. CDR1 SGHNT and CDR2 YENEEA come from the germline V gene. J lost 2 bases, V lost 2 bases, and 6 bases had no gene match. There are 15 residues in the CDR3.

The J gene is TRBJ2-1, the V gene TRBV5-1, with 8 bases fitting TRBD1. Trimming at V came to 2 bases and at J to 4 bases, leaving 11 bases not matched to a gene. This CDR3 has 17 amino acids. CDR1 is SGHRS and CDR2 is YFSETQ in the germline V gene. The CDR3 sequence: CASSFSRGLLSYNEQFF. CDR3 nucleotide sequence: TGCGCCAGCAGCTTCAGCAGGGGGCTCTTGTCATACAATGAGCAGTTCTTC.

V usage is TRBV6-4 and J usage is TRBJ2-2; no definite D call. V gave up 0 bases and J gave up 3 bases, with 11 bases separating them. The CDR3 is 16 residues long. CDR1 and CDR2 from the germline V gene are MRHNA and SNTAGT. The CDR3 is CASSDSNGGHTGELFF. In DNA, the CDR3 is TGTGCCAGCAGTGACTCGAACGGCGGTCACACCGGGGAGCTGTTTTTT.

The rearrangement uses TRBV10-1 and TRBJ1-2; 8 bases are a match to TRBD1. The V and J ends lost 4 bases and 3 bases, in that order; junction bases with no gene match: 1. The germline CDR1 and CDR2 sequences are WNHNN and SYGVQD (reference sequence). This CDR3 comprises 13 residues. The chain's CDR3 is CASSAGQDYGYTF. The CDR3 DNA reads as TGCGCCAGCAGTGCGGGACAGGACTATGGCTACACCTTC.

The gene calls are TRBV5-5 and TRBJ1-1; possible D gene TRBD1, 6 bases. Trimming removed 3 bases at V and 4 bases at J, with 13 bases between. The CDR3 runs to 14 residues. CDR1 and CDR2 (germline): SGHKS, YYEKEE (reference sequence). The CDR3 DNA sequence: TGTGCCAGCAGCTCAACAGGGCGGAGCACTGAAGCTTTCTTT. Translating gives CASSSTGRSTEAFF.

The gene calls are TRBV29-1 and TRBJ2-7, with 9 bases that match TRBD2. This CDR3 spans 14 amino acids. Unmatched junction bases numbered 8, after V lost 5 bases and J lost 3 bases. Germline V gene lookup returns CDR1 SQVTM and CDR2 ANQGSEA. CDR3 sequence reads: CSVPIAGAGYEQYF. CDR3 DNA: TGCAGCGTTCCAATAGCGGGAGCCGGCTACGAGCAGTACTTC.

This sequence joins TRBV27 and TRBJ1-2; possibly TRBD1 for D (5 bases). Germline CDR1 reads MNHEY; CDR2 reads SMNVEV (reference sequence). This CDR3 is 15 amino acids long. Trimming removed 0 bases at V and 2 bases at J, with 10 bases between. DNA for the CDR3: TGTGCCAGCAGTTTATCGGGGCAGGGAAACTATGGCTACACCTTC. Its protein is CASSLSGQGNYGYTF.

V gene TRBV19 combines with J gene TRBJ2-7; the match to TRBD1 covers 7 bases. V lost 1 base and J lost 3; bases outside the gene matches: 0. This CDR3 region has 13 residues. Germline V gene sequence: CDR1 LNHDA, CDR2 SQIVND (reference sequence). The CDR3 DNA is TGTGCCAGTAGTATAGGACAGGGCTACGAGCAGTACTTC. It encodes CASSIGQGYEQYF.

Notes on this clone: Mismatch with germline at one junction end may stem from a read error. The J gene is TRBJ1-5, the V gene TRBV2, with D tentatively TRBD1 (5 bases). Germline assignment: CDR1 SNHLY and CDR2 FYNNEI. This CDR3 is built from 16 residues. The CDR3 protein is CASSGDAGNYNQSQHF. CDR3 bases: TGTGCCAGCAGTGGAGATGCAGGGAACTACAATCAGTCCCAGCATTTT.

The CDR3 region is CASSEMGTSGTDTQYF. In DNA, the CDR3 is TGTGCCAGCAGTGAAATGGGGACTAGTGGCACAGATACGCAGTATTTT. J is TRBJ2-3 and V is TRBV6-1, with 8 bases matching TRBD2. The V gene's germline CDR1 is MNHNS and CDR2 SASEGT. The V gene end was trimmed by 2 bases and the J gene end by 1 base; junction bases not matched to a gene: 5. This CDR3 comprises 16 residues.

CDR3 region: CSAAGGLTGELFF. The CDR3 DNA reads as TGCAGCGCCGCGGGGGGGCTCACCGGGGAGCTGTTTTTT. The chain carries TRBV29-1 and TRBJ2-2; 9 nucleotides align to TRBD2. Germline V gene sequence: CDR1 SQVTM, CDR2 ANQGSEA. The CDR3 consists of 13 residues. J was trimmed by 4 bases and V by 7 bases; bases with no gene match: 4.